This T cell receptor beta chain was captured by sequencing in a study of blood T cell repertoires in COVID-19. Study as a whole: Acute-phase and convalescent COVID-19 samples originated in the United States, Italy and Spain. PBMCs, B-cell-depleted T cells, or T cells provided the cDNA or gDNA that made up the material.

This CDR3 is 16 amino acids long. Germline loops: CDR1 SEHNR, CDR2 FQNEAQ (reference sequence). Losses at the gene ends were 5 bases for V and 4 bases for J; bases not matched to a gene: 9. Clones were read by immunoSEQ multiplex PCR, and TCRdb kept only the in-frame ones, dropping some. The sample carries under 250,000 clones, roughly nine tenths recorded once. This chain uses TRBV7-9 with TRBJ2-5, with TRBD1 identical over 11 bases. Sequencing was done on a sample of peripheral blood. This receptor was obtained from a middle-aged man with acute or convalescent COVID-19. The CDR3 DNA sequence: TGTGCCAGCAGCCCGGACAGGGGGCCAAAAGGAGAGACCCAGTACTTC. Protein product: CASSPDRGPKGETQYF.